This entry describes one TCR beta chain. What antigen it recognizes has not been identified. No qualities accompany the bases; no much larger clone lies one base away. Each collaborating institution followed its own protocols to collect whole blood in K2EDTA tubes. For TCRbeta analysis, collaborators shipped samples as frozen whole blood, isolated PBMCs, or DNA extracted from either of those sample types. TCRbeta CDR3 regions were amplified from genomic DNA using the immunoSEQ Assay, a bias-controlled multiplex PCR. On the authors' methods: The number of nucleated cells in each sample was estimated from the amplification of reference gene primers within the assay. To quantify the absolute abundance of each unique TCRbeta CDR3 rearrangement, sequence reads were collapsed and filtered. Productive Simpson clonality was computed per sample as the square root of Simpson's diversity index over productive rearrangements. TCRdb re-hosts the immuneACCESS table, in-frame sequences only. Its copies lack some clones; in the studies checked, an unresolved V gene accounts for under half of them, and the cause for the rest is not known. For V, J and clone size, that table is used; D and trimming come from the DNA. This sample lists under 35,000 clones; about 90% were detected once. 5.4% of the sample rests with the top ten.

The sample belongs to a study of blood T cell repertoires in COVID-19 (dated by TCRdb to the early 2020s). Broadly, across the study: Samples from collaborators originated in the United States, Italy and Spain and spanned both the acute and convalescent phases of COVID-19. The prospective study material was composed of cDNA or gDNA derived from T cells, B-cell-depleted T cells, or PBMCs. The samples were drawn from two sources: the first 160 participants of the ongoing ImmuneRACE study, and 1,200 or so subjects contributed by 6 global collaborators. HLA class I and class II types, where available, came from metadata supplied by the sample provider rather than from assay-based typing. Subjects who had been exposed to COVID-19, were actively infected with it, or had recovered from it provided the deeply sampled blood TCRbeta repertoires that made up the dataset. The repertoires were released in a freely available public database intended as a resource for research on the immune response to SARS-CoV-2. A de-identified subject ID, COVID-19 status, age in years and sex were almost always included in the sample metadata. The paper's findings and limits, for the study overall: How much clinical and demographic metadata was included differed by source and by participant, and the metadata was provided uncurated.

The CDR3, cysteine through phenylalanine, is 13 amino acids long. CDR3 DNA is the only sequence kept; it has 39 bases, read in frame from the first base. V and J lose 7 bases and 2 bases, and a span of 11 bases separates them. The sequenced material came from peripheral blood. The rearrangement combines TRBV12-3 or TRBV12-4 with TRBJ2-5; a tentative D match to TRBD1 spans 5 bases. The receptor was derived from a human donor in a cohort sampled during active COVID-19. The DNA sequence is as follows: TGTGCCAGCACCCGGACACTACAAGAGACCCAGTACTTC. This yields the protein CASTRTLQETQYF.